This T cell receptor (beta chain) was sequenced during a study of cutaneous CD30+ T cell lymphoproliferative disorder and hepatitis E (dated by TCRdb to between 2017 and 2018). Based on the germline V gene, the CDR1 and CDR2 sequences are MNHEY and SVGAGI. At the junction V is shortened by 2 bases and J by 3 bases, with 15 bases in between. From its cysteine to its phenylalanine, the CDR3 spans 16 amino acids. The sequence is cut down to CDR3 DNA, 48 bases in frame from base 1. Library generation was performed with the immunoSEQ multiplex PCR assay. The clones in this table, taken by TCRdb from immuneACCESS, are in-frame only. Not every clone is retained; where verified, under half of the shortfall comes from an unresolved V gene, and the cause of the rest is unknown. A total of several thousand clones appear in this sample, approximately 69% of them only once. More than 0.95% of the sample belongs to the ten largest clones.

Note on this clone: What this receptor recognizes is not known. Qualities for individual bases were not recorded, and no much larger clone is one base off.

Sample: blood. The sequence came from a human donor with a cutaneous T cell lymphoproliferative disorder associated with hepatitis E virus. The chain uses TRBV6-5 and TRBJ2-3; TRBD2 might be the D gene, on 7 matching bases. The CDR3 is CASSYMRGQRTDTQYF. The DNA sequence follows: TGTGCCAGCAGTTACATGCGGGGGCAAAGGACAGATACGCAGTATTTT.